The rows below give T cell receptor beta chains drawn from one sample of a study of T cell responses to AZD1222 COVID-19 vaccine. Profiled with immunoSEQ multiplex PCR; TCRdb holds only in-frame clones, not every one. The sample contains 60,000 to 70,000 clones, roughly four fifths of which appear only once. The specimen was peripheral blood, collected on day 0 of AZD1222 vaccination. Receptor source: an adult in good health. CDR3s include the opening cysteine and the closing phenylalanine or tryptophan. Each record gives: D gene, J gene, V gene, clone size, CDR3 protein, CDR3 DNA. A D gene is named only where the DNA matches it firmly. A clone size is listed for some rows: how often the clone was seen (once, few, many), or a class if it is expanded.

D gene: -; J gene: TRBJ1-1; V gene: TRBV12-3/TRBV12-4; clone size: -; CDR3 protein: CASSFGWNTEAFF; CDR3 DNA: TGTGCCAGCAGTTTCGGGTGGAACACTGAAGCTTTCTTT
D gene: TRBD1; J gene: TRBJ1-1; V gene: TRBV28; clone size: -; CDR3 protein: CASSITTGEATEAFF; CDR3 DNA: TGTGCCAGCAGTATCACAACAGGGGAGGCCACTGAAGCTTTCTTT
D gene: -; J gene: TRBJ2-7; V gene: TRBV7-9; clone size: -; CDR3 protein: CASSHGLPSYEQYF; CDR3 DNA: TGTGCCAGCAGCCACGGACTACCCTCCTACGAGCAGTACTTC
D gene: -; J gene: TRBJ2-7; V gene: TRBV28; clone size: -; CDR3 protein: CASSFPGLAYEQYF; CDR3 DNA: TGTGCCAGCAGTTTCCCGGGATTGGCGTACGAGCAGTACTTC
D gene: -; J gene: TRBJ1-1; V gene: TRBV12-3/TRBV12-4; clone size: few; CDR3 protein: CASRSRGQEAFF; CDR3 DNA: TGTGCCAGCAGGTCTAGGGGACAAGAAGCTTTCTTT
D gene: TRBD2; J gene: TRBJ2-1; V gene: TRBV19; clone size: -; CDR3 protein: CASSKTSGGHNEQFF; CDR3 DNA: TGTGCCAGTAGTAAGACTAGCGGGGGGCACAATGAGCAGTTCTTC
D gene: TRBD1; J gene: TRBJ2-7; V gene: TRBV3-1/TRBV3-2; clone size: -; CDR3 protein: CASSIGDRVYEQYF; CDR3 DNA: TGTGCCAGCAGCATTGGTGACAGGGTTTACGAGCAGTACTTC
D gene: -; J gene: TRBJ2-1; V gene: TRBV6-4; clone size: -; CDR3 protein: CASSDQGTEQFF; CDR3 DNA: TGTGCCAGCAGTGATCAAGGGACTGAGCAGTTCTTC
D gene: -; J gene: TRBJ1-1; V gene: TRBV5-1; clone size: -; CDR3 protein: CASSFGGQRTEAFF; CDR3 DNA: TGCGCCAGCAGCTTTGGCGGACAGAGGACTGAAGCTTTCTTT
D gene: TRBD2; J gene: TRBJ2-1; V gene: TRBV11-2; clone size: -; CDR3 protein: CASSLDSLAGAYNEQFF; CDR3 DNA: TGTGCCAGCAGCTTAGATTCTCTAGCGGGGGCCTACAATGAGCAGTTCTTC
D gene: -; J gene: TRBJ1-5; V gene: TRBV30; clone size: -; CDR3 protein: CAWMGDEGQGMSNQPQHF; CDR3 DNA: TGTGCCTGGATGGGGGACGAGGGGCAGGGAATGAGCAATCAGCCCCAGCATTTT
D gene: -; J gene: TRBJ1-6; V gene: TRBV7-2; clone size: -; CDR3 protein: CASHNLLGGIDSPLHF; CDR3 DNA: TGTGCCAGCCATAACCTCCTCGGGGGAATAGATTCACCCCTCCACTTT
D gene: -; J gene: TRBJ2-3; V gene: TRBV28; clone size: few; CDR3 protein: CASSPLLVGGTDTQYF; CDR3 DNA: TGTGCCAGCAGCCCCTTATTAGTAGGCGGCACAGATACGCAGTATTTT
D gene: -; J gene: TRBJ1-1; V gene: TRBV6-1; clone size: few; CDR3 protein: CASSETLRTEAFF; CDR3 DNA: TGTGCCAGCAGTGAAACCCTCCGGACTGAAGCTTTCTTT
D gene: -; J gene: TRBJ2-7; V gene: TRBV5-4; clone size: -; CDR3 protein: CASSSPPAGSEQYF; CDR3 DNA: TGTGCCAGCAGCTCCCCCCCAGCGGGCTCCGAGCAGTACTTC
D gene: -; J gene: TRBJ2-6; V gene: TRBV2; clone size: -; CDR3 protein: CASSEAPYRAGANVLTF; CDR3 DNA: TGTGCCAGCAGTGAAGCCCCTTACAGGGCTGGGGCCAACGTCCTGACTTTC
D gene: -; J gene: TRBJ1-2; V gene: TRBV19; clone size: -; CDR3 protein: CASSIEGSGPHGYTF; CDR3 DNA: TGTGCCAGTAGTATAGAGGGCAGCGGGCCTCATGGCTACACCTTC
D gene: TRBD2; J gene: TRBJ2-1; V gene: TRBV30; clone size: -; CDR3 protein: CAWSLAGGYNEQFF; CDR3 DNA: TGTGCCTGGAGTCTAGCGGGGGGCTACAATGAGCAGTTCTTC
D gene: TRBD1; J gene: TRBJ1-3; V gene: TRBV3-1/TRBV3-2; clone size: -; CDR3 protein: CASSRGQASSGNTIYF; CDR3 DNA: TGTGCCAGCAGCCGAGGACAGGCGAGCTCTGGAAACACCATATATTTT
D gene: -; J gene: TRBJ2-7; V gene: TRBV9; clone size: -; CDR3 protein: CASSGAHGGFAYEQYF; CDR3 DNA: TGTGCCAGCAGCGGAGCCCATGGAGGGTTCGCCTACGAGCAGTACTTC
D gene: -; J gene: TRBJ1-1; V gene: TRBV29-1; clone size: -; CDR3 protein: CSVQRGGRNTEAFF; CDR3 DNA: TGCAGCGTCCAGAGGGGGGGAAGGAACACTGAAGCTTTCTTT
D gene: -; J gene: TRBJ2-5; V gene: TRBV27; clone size: -; CDR3 protein: CASSPTAGAAQETQYF; CDR3 DNA: TGTGCCAGCAGTCCAACGGCAGGGGCAGCACAAGAGACCCAGTACTTC
D gene: -; J gene: TRBJ1-1; V gene: TRBV11-2; clone size: -; CDR3 protein: CASSLSRRMNTEAFF; CDR3 DNA: TGTGCCAGCAGCTTAAGCCGACGGATGAACACTGAAGCTTTCTTT
D gene: -; J gene: TRBJ1-1; V gene: TRBV27; clone size: -; CDR3 protein: CASRYTGQNTEAFF; CDR3 DNA: TGTGCCAGCCGTTATACAGGGCAGAACACTGAAGCTTTCTTT
D gene: TRBD1; J gene: TRBJ2-1; V gene: TRBV5-6; clone size: -; CDR3 protein: CASSSGTGGSYNEQFF; CDR3 DNA: TGTGCCAGCAGCTCAGGAACAGGGGGCTCCTACAATGAGCAGTTCTTC
D gene: TRBD1; J gene: TRBJ1-2; V gene: TRBV14; clone size: -; CDR3 protein: CASSQGRQGARDGYTF; CDR3 DNA: TGTGCCAGCAGCCAAGGAAGACAGGGGGCGCGGGATGGCTACACCTTC
D gene: TRBD1; J gene: TRBJ1-2; V gene: TRBV28; clone size: -; CDR3 protein: CASSLMDRRFYGYTF; CDR3 DNA: TGTGCCAGCAGTTTAATGGACAGGCGATTCTATGGCTACACCTTC
D gene: -; J gene: TRBJ2-7; V gene: TRBV5-4; clone size: -; CDR3 protein: CASSLAGTYEQYF; CDR3 DNA: TGTGCCAGCAGCTTGGCAGGGACCTACGAGCAGTACTTC
D gene: -; J gene: TRBJ2-7; V gene: TRBV5-1; clone size: -; CDR3 protein: CASSLEGAYEQYF; CDR3 DNA: TGCGCCAGCAGCTTGGAGGGAGCCTACGAGCAGTACTTC
D gene: TRBD1; J gene: TRBJ2-2; V gene: TRBV29-1; clone size: -; CDR3 protein: CSVEGPGGGFGELFF; CDR3 DNA: TGCAGCGTTGAGGGCCCAGGGGGCGGATTCGGGGAGCTGTTTTTT
D gene: -; J gene: TRBJ1-5; V gene: TRBV28; clone size: -; CDR3 protein: CASRTPGTNQPQHF; CDR3 DNA: TGTGCCAGCAGAACCCCGGGGACCAATCAGCCCCAGCATTTT
D gene: -; J gene: TRBJ2-2; V gene: TRBV29-1; clone size: -; CDR3 protein: CSVEEPPGSGELFF; CDR3 DNA: TGCAGCGTTGAAGAGCCTCCAGGGTCTGGGGAGCTGTTTTTT
D gene: -; J gene: TRBJ1-1; V gene: TRBV6-5; clone size: -; CDR3 protein: CASSQGLNTEAFF; CDR3 DNA: TGTGCCAGCAGTCAGGGTTTGAACACTGAAGCTTTCTTT
D gene: -; J gene: TRBJ2-1; V gene: TRBV5-1; clone size: -; CDR3 protein: CASSLGQTYNEQFF; CDR3 DNA: TGCGCCAGCAGCTTGGGACAGACGTACAATGAGCAGTTCTTC
D gene: -; J gene: TRBJ1-4; V gene: TRBV5-4; clone size: -; CDR3 protein: CASSLGGAGLNEKLFF; CDR3 DNA: TGTGCCAGCAGCTTGGGAGGGGCAGGCCTTAATGAAAAACTGTTTTTT
D gene: TRBD1; J gene: TRBJ1-2; V gene: TRBV9; clone size: -; CDR3 protein: CASSPRLQGAYGYTF; CDR3 DNA: TGTGCCAGCAGCCCCCGCCTACAGGGGGCCTATGGCTACACCTTC
D gene: -; J gene: TRBJ2-3; V gene: TRBV11-3; clone size: once; CDR3 protein: CAVRGPSTDTQYF; CDR3 DNA: TGTGCAGTCCGTGGTCCTAGCACAGATACGCAGTATTTT